This T cell receptor beta chain derives from a study of cytomegalovirus exposure and HLA in healthy donors. Overall study context: Assignment to the Caucasian-associated ancestry cluster applied to approximately 79% of the approximately 390 genotyped donors.

A note on this clone: The target antigen is unknown.

Primers included in the PCR were 60 Vbeta and 13 Jbeta primers. Only in-frame clones appear in the TCRdb table, and some are missing; sequencing was by immunoSEQ multiplex PCR. The sample includes roughly 89,000 clones, 81% of them seen just once. This CDR3 is 17 amino acids long. V lost 2 bases and J lost 0; bases outside the gene matches: 10. Germline values: CDR1 SGHTA, CDR2 FQGNSA. Study-wide results and limits: Under in vitro conditions, a few CMV-associated chains were confirmed as specific for CMV antigens.

The sequenced material came from PBMCs. The receptor was derived from a woman in her thirties in good health and CMV-seronegative. The genes are TRBV7-2 and TRBJ2-7; TRBD2 matches 7 bases. DNA of the CDR3: TGTGCCAGCAGCTTATTCGTAGCGGCTAGCGGCTCCTACGAGCAGTACTTC. It is translated as CASSLFVAASGSYEQYF.